This T cell receptor beta chain is from a study of T cells in Graves' hyperthyroidism and ophthalmopathy. The source of the PBMCs was around 9 ml of fresh peripheral blood. The CDR3 is made up of 15 amino acids. V lost 8 bases, J lost 3 bases, and 14 bases lay in between. CDR1 MNHEY and CDR2 SVGEGT come from the germline V gene. Authors of the study amplified TCR beta CDR3 regions from RNA transcripts. A set of HTBI primers served as the primers for a first-round RT-PCR of the TCR CDR3. MiXCR, run by TCRdb on the multiplex PCR reads, gives a single entry per CDR3 protein. This sample has 300,000 to 400,000 distinct CDR3 sequences, with about 20% found just once. Concerning this clonotype itself: The antigen remains undetermined.

Points from the study as a whole: Patients with ophthalmopathy were separated from those with stable hyperthyroidism by a 13 V-J model.

The sample consisted of blood. This sequence joins TRBV6-2 or TRBV6-3 and TRBJ1-6; D is unresolved. The receptor was isolated from a woman aged 45 to 65 with Graves' hyperthyroidism. CDR3 in amino acids: CASGSSRHYNSPLHF. In DNA form, the CDR3 reads TGTGCCAGCGGTTCCTCAAGGCACTATAATTCACCCCTCCACTTT.